This entry lists 18 T cell receptor beta chains sequenced from one sample in a study of T cell responses to AZD1222 COVID-19 vaccine. Method: immunoSEQ multiplex PCR; TCRdb's copy keeps in-frame clones and lacks some. The data show 90,000 to 120,000 clones, around 89% seen once. The sequences come from peripheral blood, collected on day 0 of AZD1222 vaccination. These receptors were taken from an adult in good health.

This chain joins TRBV7-9 and TRBJ2-1; 7 bases agree with TRBD1. This CDR3 is built from 15 residues. Trimming removed 1 base from V and 5 bases from J; junction bases left unmatched: 5. The germline V gene has CDR1 SEHNR and CDR2 FQNEAQ (reference sequence). The CDR3 nucleotides are TGTGCCAGCAGCTTAGGGACAGGACCCGACAATGAGCAGTTCTTC. Translation gives CASSLGTGPDNEQFF.

V usage is TRBV28 and J usage is TRBJ1-6; no reliable D call. The V gene's germline CDR1 is MDHEN and CDR2 SYDVKM. The CDR3 loop spans 14 amino acids. Trimming shortened V by 2 bases and J by 5 bases, and 7 bases separated the two germline ends. CDR3: CASSLNTDNSPLHF. The CDR3 bases are TGTGCCAGCAGTTTAAACACCGATAATTCACCCCTCCACTTT.

V gene TRBV6-6 combines with J gene TRBJ1-2; no clear D. In germline, CDR1 is MNHNY, CDR2 SVGAGI (reference sequence). The V gene lost 0 bases and the J gene lost 13 bases, with 18 bases spanning the gap. The CDR3 is 14 residues long. Here the CDR3 reads CASSYSIIENPTTF. The DNA of the CDR3 is TGTGCCAGCAGTTACTCGATAATAGAAAACCCCACCACCTTC.

The chain employs TRBV6-5 and TRBJ2-7, with D possibly matching TRBD1 (6 bases). CDR3 length equals 16 residues. Germline V gene sequence: CDR1 MNHEY, CDR2 SVGAGI. The V end lost 0 bases, the J end lost 0 bases, and 12 bases lay between the germline ends. Here the CDR3 DNA reads TGTGCCAGCAGTTACTCTTGGGCAGGGGCCTCCTACGAGCAGTACTTC. This gives the protein CASSYSWAGASYEQYF.

This rearrangement joins TRBV2 to TRBJ1-2; tentatively, D is TRBD1 (5 bases). CDR1 and CDR2 from the germline V gene are SNHLY and FYNNEI. This CDR3 comprises 15 residues. With 6 bases removed from V and 6 bases from J, the gap between germline ends came to 20 bases. CDR3 sequence reads: CASSLSRQTGNGYTF. The CDR3 DNA follows: TGTGCCAGCAGCCTTTCACGACAGACGGGCAATGGCTACACCTTC.

The chain joins TRBV5-1 to TRBJ2-7, with a weak D call TRBD2 (6 bases). The CDR3 has 15 residues. Germline V gene data show CDR1 as SGHRS and CDR2 as YFSETQ. Between the trimmed V and J ends, which lost 2 bases and 1 base, there was a span of 13 bases. CDR3 sequence reads: CASSFNAGSSYEQYF. CDR3 bases: TGCGCCAGCAGCTTCAACGCGGGGAGTTCCTACGAGCAGTACTTC.

The chain uses TRBV10-3 and TRBJ1-4; no firm D call. Germline CDR1 reads ENHRY; CDR2 reads SYGVKD. V lost 0 bases to trimming and J lost 10 bases, with 15 bases between them. The CDR3 extends over 15 amino acids. CDR3 coding DNA: TGTGCCATCAGTGAGTCGGGCCGGGATCAGGCAAAACTGTTTTTT. It is translated as CAISESGRDQAKLFF.

This chain uses TRBV10-3 with TRBJ2-1, with a possible D match to TRBD1 (6 bases). CDR1 ENHRY and CDR2 SYGVKD come from the germline V gene. Trimming took off 5 bases at V and 5 bases at J, with 16 bases between the two ends. The CDR3 is 15 residues long. CDR3 nucleotide sequence: TGTGCCATCAGTCAAACAGGGATCATGAACAATGAGCAGTTCTTC. Its translation is CAISQTGIMNNEQFF.

The chain combines TRBV5-1 with TRBJ2-3, with D possibly matching TRBD2 (5 bases). The germline V gene encodes CDR1 SGHRS and CDR2 YFSETQ. Trimming removed 7 bases from V and 0 bases from J, with 12 bases in between. The CDR3 runs to 14 residues. The CDR3 DNA is TGCGCCAGCTGGCCTACGGGGAGCACAGATACGCAGTATTTT. Its translation: CASWPTGSTDTQYF.

CDR3 protein: CASSQGWGEDYGYTF. CDR3 nucleotides: TGCGCCAGCAGCCAAGGCTGGGGGGAGGACTATGGCTACACCTTC. V and J are TRBV4-1 and TRBJ1-2; possibly TRBD1 for D (5 bases). The germline CDR1 and CDR2 sequences are MGHRA and YSYEKL. V lost 1 base to trimming and J lost 3 bases, with 12 bases between them. CDR3 length equals 15 residues.

The chain joins TRBV11-3 to TRBJ1-1; perhaps TRBD1 as D (5 bases). The CDR3 contains 14 residues. V was cut by 5 bases and J by 1 base, with 11 bases left in between. CDR1 is SGHNT and CDR2 is YENEEA in the germline V gene. The CDR3: CASSPRGGNTEAFF. The DNA for the CDR3 is TGTGCCAGCAGCCCTCGTGGGGGGAACACTGAAGCTTTCTTT.

This chain joins TRBV30 and TRBJ2-1, with 11 bases that match TRBD2. V gave up 4 bases and J gave up 5 bases; unmatched junction bases: 7. The germline gives CDR1 GTSNPN, CDR2 SVGIG (reference sequence). The CDR3 is made up of 15 amino acids. The CDR3, as DNA: TGTGCCTGGAAACTAGCGGGGGCCGCACACAATGAGCAGTTCTTC. Protein product: CAWKLAGAAHNEQFF.

V gene TRBV7-2 combines with J gene TRBJ2-1; D unresolved. Germline-derived CDR1 and CDR2 are SGHTA and FQGNSA. The V end lost 0 bases, the J end lost 1 base, and 1 base lay between the germline ends. This CDR3 has 13 amino acids. The chain's CDR3 is CASSLASYNEQFF. The CDR3, as DNA: TGTGCCAGCAGCTTAGCGTCCTACAATGAGCAGTTCTTC.

This clone was seen a few times. V is TRBV18 and J is TRBJ2-7, with 8 bases fitting TRBD1. Germline CDR1 reads KGHSH; CDR2 reads LQKENI. Germline trimming cut 0 bases from V and 2 bases from J; bases unmatched to any gene: 9. This CDR3 spans 17 amino acids. CDR3 region: CASSPPRRTGKPYEQYF. The CDR3 region has the DNA TGTGCCAGCTCACCACCGAGGCGGACAGGGAAACCCTACGAGCAGTACTTC.

This rearrangement joins TRBV7-3 to TRBJ1-6, with no clear D. CDR1 is SGHTA and CDR2 is FQGTGA in the germline V gene. The CDR3 extends over 13 amino acids. Trimming took off 1 base at V and 8 bases at J, with 6 bases between the two ends. CDR3 region: CASSLMRDSPLHF. In DNA, the CDR3 is TGTGCCAGCAGCTTAATGAGGGATTCACCCCTCCACTTT.

This clone has ten or more counts. The chain carries TRBV18 and TRBJ2-7; no clear D. This CDR3 has 11 amino acids. CDR1 KGHSH and CDR2 LQKENI come from the germline V gene. The germline V and J ends were trimmed by 4 bases and 5 bases, with 6 bases remaining between them. The CDR3 loop reads CASSRYHEQYF. The DNA of the CDR3 is TGTGCCAGCTCACGATACCACGAGCAGTACTTC.

The chain joins TRBV3-1 (or the pseudogene TRBV3-2) to TRBJ1-5; 9 bases are shared with TRBD1. V trimming: 6 bases; J trimming: 0 bases; junction bases outside the gene matches: 12. Germline CDR1 and CDR2: LGHDT and YNNKEL (reference sequence). The CDR3 loop spans 18 amino acids. The CDR3 DNA follows: TGTGCCAGCAGTAAAAACTACGGGACAGGGAATAGCAATCAGCCCCAGCATTTT. This translates into CASSKNYGTGNSNQPQHF.

The V call is TRBV7-6, the J call TRBJ1-1, with 7 bases lining up with TRBD1. The junction had 2 bases not matched to a gene; V was cut back by 0 bases and J by 4 bases. CDR3 length: 14 residues. CDR1 SGHVS and CDR2 FNYEAQ come from the germline V gene. The CDR3 nucleotides are TGTGCCAGCAGCTTAGCAAAGGGGGCCACTGAAGCTTTCTTT. Translation gives CASSLAKGATEAFF.